These T cell receptor beta chains were read from a single sample in a study of T cell repertoires in cytomegalovirus infection. From the reads, TCRdb called clonotypes with MiXCR, one entry per CDR3 protein. The sample lists 300,000 or so distinct CDR3 sequences, about 8.8% occurring once. Material for sequencing was PBMCs. These receptors were collected from a human donor in good health (CMV status not recorded). Some clones in this sample may be carry-over from other donors' samples. The CDR3 runs from the conserved cysteine through the conserved F or W. Fields, in order: V gene, J gene, clone size, D gene, CDR3 protein. A D gene is named only where the DNA matches it firmly. The size entry is marked missing in some rows and otherwise reads once, few, many or a size class.

>TRBV10-2|TRBJ2-7|.|.
CASSPGHLYEQYF
>TRBV20-1|TRBJ1-2|many|.
CSARITPGRANYGYTF
>TRBV7-2|TRBJ2-5|many|TRBD1
CASSLAQGAETQYF
>TRBV20-1|TRBJ2-1|few|.
CSASLRSSYNEQFF
>TRBV20-1|TRBJ2-7|many|.
CSARETGKYFYEQYF
>TRBV12-3/TRBV12-4|TRBJ1-2|many|TRBD1
CASRWTGSNGYTF
>TRBV19|TRBJ1-1|many|.
CASSIQPNTEAFF
>TRBV3-1|TRBJ2-5|.|.
CASSQSLLGGSGETQYF
>TRBV20-1|TRBJ1-5|many|TRBD1
CSARDYFWKSDRSQPQHF
>TRBV7-9|TRBJ1-4|many|TRBD1
CASSLQRTGGLANEKLFF
>TRBV27|TRBJ1-5|many|.
CASSRPEGRFQPQHF
>TRBV6-5|TRBJ1-5|.|.
CASRRTRDIYQPQHF
>TRBV29-1|TRBJ2-3|.|TRBD2
CSVAGTSGATDTQYF
>TRBV20-1|TRBJ2-1|many|TRBD2
CSARTSGEHRHEQFF
>TRBV12-3/TRBV12-4|TRBJ2-1|many|.
CASRSSYNEQFF